Listed here are 7 T cell receptor beta chains from one sample, sequenced in a study of cytomegalovirus exposure and HLA in healthy donors. Primers for the PCR totalled 60 Vbeta and 13 Jbeta. Some clones are missing from TCRdb's copy, which holds only in-frame ones; the method was immunoSEQ multiplex PCR. This sample contains about 110,000 clones. What was sequenced was PBMCs. Receptor source: a man aged 50 to 59 in good health and CMV-seronegative.

This chain links TRBV4-1 with TRBJ1-2; D is perhaps TRBD1 (5 bases). Trimming took 1 base from V and 0 from J, leaving 9 bases between them. The CDR3 contains 15 residues. CDR1 and CDR2 from the germline V gene are MGHRA and YSYEKL. CDR3 amino acids: CASSQGTLANYGYTF. Written as DNA, the CDR3 is TGCGCCAGCAGCCAAGGGACATTAGCTAACTATGGCTACACCTTC.

This chain uses TRBV11-1 with TRBJ2-4, with 10 bases lining up with TRBD1. V shed 5 bases, J shed 2 bases, and the junction held 6 bases outside the gene matches. This CDR3 is built from 16 residues. Per germline, CDR1 SGHAT and CDR2 FQDESV (reference sequence). DNA for the CDR3: TGTGCCAGCAGCCCGAGGACAGGGGGGACCAAAAACATTCAGTACTTC. Translated: CASSPRTGGTKNIQYF. Full variable domain (missing parts from reference TRBV11-1 and TRBJ2-4): EAEVAQSPRYKITEKSQAVAFWCDPISGHATLYWYRQILGQGPELLVQFQDESVVDDSQLPKDRFSAERLKGVDSTLKIQPAELGDSAMYLCASSPRTGGTKNIQYFGAGTRLSVL.

The V gene is TRBV2, the J gene TRBJ1-5, with D perhaps TRBD1 (5 bases). Trimming left V 3 bases short and J 4 bases short, with 16 bases between. Germline CDR1 reads SNHLY; CDR2 reads FYNNEI. CDR3 size: 16 residues. The chain's CDR3 is CASSESQDTSNQPQHF. The CDR3 nucleotides are TGTGCCAGCAGTGAGAGCCAGGACACAAGTAATCAGCCCCAGCATTTT.

This sequence joins TRBV7-9 and TRBJ2-3; 11 bases align to TRBD2. V lost 8 bases, J lost 3 bases, and 4 bases stayed unmatched. CDR1 is SEHNR, CDR2 FQNEAQ, per germline (reference sequence). The CDR3 consists of 14 residues. In DNA, the CDR3 is TGTGCCAGCGCTCGACTAGCGGGGACAGATACGCAGTATTTT. Its protein product is CASARLAGTDTQYF.

The chain has TRBV12-5 and TRBJ2-2, with a possible D match to TRBD1 (6 bases). The germline V and J ends were trimmed by 6 bases and 6 bases, with 11 bases remaining between them. Germline V gene sequence: CDR1 LGHNT, CDR2 FRNRAP. The CDR3 extends over 13 amino acids. Here the CDR3 DNA reads TGTGCTAGTGGCCGAGGGGGTTCCGGGGAGCTGTTTTTT. Its protein product is CASGRGGSGELFF. The full variable domain, its missing parts supplied by reference TRBV12-5 and TRBJ2-2, is DARVTQTPRHKVTEMGQEVTMRCQPILGHNTVFWYRQTMMQGLELLAYFRNRAPLDDSGMPKDRFSAEMPDATLATLKIQPSEPRDSAVYFCASGRGGSGELFFGEGSRLTVL.

The chain joins TRBV5-6 to TRBJ2-5; weak D call: TRBD1 (6 bases). The CDR3 extends over 14 amino acids. The V gene lost 2 bases and the J gene lost 1 base, with 9 bases spanning the gap. Germline V gene data show CDR1 as SGHDT and CDR2 as YYEEEE. The DNA of the CDR3 is TGTGCCAGCAGCTTTGAGGACAGCCAAGAGACCCAGTACTTC. It specifies CASSFEDSQETQYF. Full variable domain (remainder filled in from reference TRBV5-6 and TRBJ2-5): DAGVTQSPTHLIKTRGQQVTLRCSPKSGHDTVSWYQQALGQGPQFIFQYYEEEERQRGNFPDRFSGHQFPNYSSELNVNALLLGDSALYLCASSFEDSQETQYFGPGTRLLVL.

The J gene is TRBJ2-2, the V gene TRBV21-1; TRBD2, the table's D call, lacks a check against the DNA. TRBV21-1 is tagged as a pseudogene. The CDR3 is 22 amino acids. The CDR3 bases are TGTGCCAGCATTCCGGGACGGCCATGGACTAGCGGGAGGACCCGGGACACCGGGGAGCTGTTTTTT. This encodes CASIPGRPWTSGRTRDTGELFF.